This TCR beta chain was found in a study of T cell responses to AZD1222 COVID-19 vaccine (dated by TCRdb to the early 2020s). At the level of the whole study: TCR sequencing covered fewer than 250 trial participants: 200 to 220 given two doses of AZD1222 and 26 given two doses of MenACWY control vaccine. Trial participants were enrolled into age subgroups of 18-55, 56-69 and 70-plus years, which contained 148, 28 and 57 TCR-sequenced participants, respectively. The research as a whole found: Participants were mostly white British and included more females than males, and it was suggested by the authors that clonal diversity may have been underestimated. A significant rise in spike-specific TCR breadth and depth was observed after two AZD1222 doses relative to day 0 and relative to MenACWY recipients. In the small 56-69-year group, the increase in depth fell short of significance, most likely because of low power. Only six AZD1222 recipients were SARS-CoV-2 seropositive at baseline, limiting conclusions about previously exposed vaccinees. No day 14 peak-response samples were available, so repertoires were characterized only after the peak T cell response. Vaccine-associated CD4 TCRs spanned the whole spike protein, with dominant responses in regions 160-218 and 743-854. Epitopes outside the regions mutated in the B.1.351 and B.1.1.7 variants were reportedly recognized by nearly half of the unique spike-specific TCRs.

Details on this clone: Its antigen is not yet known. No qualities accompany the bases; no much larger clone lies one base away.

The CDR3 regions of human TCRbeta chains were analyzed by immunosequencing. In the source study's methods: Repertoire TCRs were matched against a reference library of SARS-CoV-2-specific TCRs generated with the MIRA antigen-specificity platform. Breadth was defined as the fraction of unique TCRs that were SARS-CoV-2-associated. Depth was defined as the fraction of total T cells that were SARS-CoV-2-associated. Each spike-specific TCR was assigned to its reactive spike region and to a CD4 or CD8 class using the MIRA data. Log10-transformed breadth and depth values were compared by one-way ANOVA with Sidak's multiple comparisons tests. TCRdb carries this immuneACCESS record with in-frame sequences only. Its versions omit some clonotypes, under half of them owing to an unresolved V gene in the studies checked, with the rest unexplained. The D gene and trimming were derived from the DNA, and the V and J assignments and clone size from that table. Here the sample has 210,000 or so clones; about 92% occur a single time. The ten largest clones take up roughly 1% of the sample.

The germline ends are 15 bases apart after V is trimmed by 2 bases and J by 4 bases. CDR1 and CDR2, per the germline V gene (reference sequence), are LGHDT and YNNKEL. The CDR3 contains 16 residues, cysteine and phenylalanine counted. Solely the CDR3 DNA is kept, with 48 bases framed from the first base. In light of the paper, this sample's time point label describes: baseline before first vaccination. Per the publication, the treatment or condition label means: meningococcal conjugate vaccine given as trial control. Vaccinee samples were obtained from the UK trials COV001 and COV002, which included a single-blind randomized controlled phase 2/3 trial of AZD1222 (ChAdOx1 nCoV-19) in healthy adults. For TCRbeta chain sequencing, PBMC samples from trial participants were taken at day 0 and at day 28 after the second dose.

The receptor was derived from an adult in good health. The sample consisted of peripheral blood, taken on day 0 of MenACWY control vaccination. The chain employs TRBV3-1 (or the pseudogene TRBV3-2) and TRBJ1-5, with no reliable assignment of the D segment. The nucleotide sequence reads TGTGCCAGCAGCCAAAGTGGACCCCCGGGGAATCAGCCCCAGCATTTT. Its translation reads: CASSQSGPPGNQPQHF.